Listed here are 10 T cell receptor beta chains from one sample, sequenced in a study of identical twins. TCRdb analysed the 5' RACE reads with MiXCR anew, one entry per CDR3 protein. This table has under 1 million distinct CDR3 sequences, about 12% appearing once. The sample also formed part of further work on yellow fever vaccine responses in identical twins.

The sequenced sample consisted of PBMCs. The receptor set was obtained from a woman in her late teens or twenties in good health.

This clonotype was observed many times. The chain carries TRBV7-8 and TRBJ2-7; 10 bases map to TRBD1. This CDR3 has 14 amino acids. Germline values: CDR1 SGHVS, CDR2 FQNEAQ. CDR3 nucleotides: TGTGCCAGCAGTTTAGGGACAGGGGCCTACGAGCAGTACGTC. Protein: CASSLGTGAYEQYV.

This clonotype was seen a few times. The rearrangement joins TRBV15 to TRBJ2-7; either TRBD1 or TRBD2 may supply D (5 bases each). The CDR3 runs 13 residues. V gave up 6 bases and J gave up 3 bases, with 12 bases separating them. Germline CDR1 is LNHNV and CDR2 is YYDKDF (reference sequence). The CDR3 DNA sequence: TGTGCCACCAGGAGGGGCAGGGACTACGAGCAGTACGTC. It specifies CATRRGRDYEQYV.

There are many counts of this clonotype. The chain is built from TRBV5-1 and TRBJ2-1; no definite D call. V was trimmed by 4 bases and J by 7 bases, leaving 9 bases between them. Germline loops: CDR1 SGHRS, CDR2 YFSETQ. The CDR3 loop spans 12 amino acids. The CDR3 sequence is CASSADANEQFF. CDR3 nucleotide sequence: TGCGCCAGCAGCGCGGATGCTAATGAGCAGTTCTTC.

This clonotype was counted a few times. In nucleotides, the CDR3 is TGTGCCAGCAGGGCGGGGTTGGGGGGCAAAAACTACAATGAGCAGTTCTTC. Translation: CASRAGLGGKNYNEQFF. This chain connects TRBV12-3 or TRBV12-4 to TRBJ2-1; D may match TRBD1 or TRBD2 (6 bases each). This CDR3 has 17 amino acids. The V end was cut by 6 bases, the J end by 3 bases, with 21 bases between.

Here the CDR3 reads CASSLETGGITGELFF. The CDR3 DNA reads TGCGCCAGCAGCTTGGAGACAGGGGGGATCACCGGGGAGCTGTTTTTT. The chain links TRBV5-1 to TRBJ2-2, with TRBD1 matching 9 bases. Germline CDR1 reads SGHRS; CDR2 reads YFSETQ. This CDR3 contains 16 residues. Unmatched junction bases numbered 4, after V lost 0 bases and J lost 4 bases.

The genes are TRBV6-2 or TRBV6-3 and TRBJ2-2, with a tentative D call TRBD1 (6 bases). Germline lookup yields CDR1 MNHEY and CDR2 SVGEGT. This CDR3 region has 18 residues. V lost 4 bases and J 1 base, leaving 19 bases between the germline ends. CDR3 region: CASSLYAAQGRNTGELFF. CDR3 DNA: TGTGCCAGCAGTTTATACGCCGCGCAGGGGAGGAACACCGGGGAGCTGTTTTTT.

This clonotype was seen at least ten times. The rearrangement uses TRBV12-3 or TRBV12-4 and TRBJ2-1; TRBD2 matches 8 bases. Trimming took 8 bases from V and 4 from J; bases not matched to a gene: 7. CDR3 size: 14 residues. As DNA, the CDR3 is TGTGCCAGCCGGGCGGGGGGCTCGTACAATGAGCAGTTCTTC. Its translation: CASRAGGSYNEQFF.

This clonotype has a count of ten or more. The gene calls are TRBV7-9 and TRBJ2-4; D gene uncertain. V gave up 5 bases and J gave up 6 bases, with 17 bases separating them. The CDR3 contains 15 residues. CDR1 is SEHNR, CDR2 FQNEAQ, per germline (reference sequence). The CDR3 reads CASSLLIGPLNIQYF. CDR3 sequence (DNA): TGTGCCAGCAGCCTTCTAATAGGTCCATTAAACATTCAGTACTTC. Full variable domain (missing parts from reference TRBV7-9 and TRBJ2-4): DTGVSQNPRHKITKRGQNVTFRCDPISEHNRLYWYRQTLGQGPEFLTYFQNEAQLEKSRLLSDRFSAERPKGSFSTLEIQRTEQGDSAMYLCASSLLIGPLNIQYFGAGTRLSVL.

CDR3 sequence reads: CASSLQLAPYNEQFF. DNA for the CDR3: TGTGCCAGCAGCTTACAACTAGCTCCCTACAATGAGCAGTTCTTC. The chain uses TRBV7-8 and TRBJ2-1, with D possibly TRBD2 on 6 matching bases. Germline CDR1 is SGHVS and CDR2 is FQNEAQ. The CDR3 spans 15 residues. V was clipped by 2 bases and J by 2 bases, with 10 bases between them. The whole variable domain, filled in from reference TRBV7-8 and TRBJ2-1, reads GAGVSQSPRYKVAKRGQDVALRCDPISGHVSLFWYQQALGQGPEFLTYFQNEAQLDKSGLPSDRFFAERPEGSVSTLKIQRTQQEDSAVYLCASSLQLAPYNEQFFGPGTRLTVL.

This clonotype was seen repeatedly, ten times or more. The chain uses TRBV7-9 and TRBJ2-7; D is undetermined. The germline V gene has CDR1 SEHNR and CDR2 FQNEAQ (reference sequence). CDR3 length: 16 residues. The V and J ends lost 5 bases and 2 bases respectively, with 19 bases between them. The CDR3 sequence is CASSPRGEKEPYEQYF. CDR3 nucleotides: TGTGCCAGCAGCCCACGCGGAGAGAAGGAACCCTACGAGCAGTACTTC.